Listed below are T cell receptor beta chains from one sample, sequenced in a study of a mutant IDH1 vaccine in newly diagnosed glioma. The data were produced by immunoSEQ multiplex PCR, yet TCRdb's version contains in-frame clones alone and is incomplete. The sample includes about 40,000 clones, around 83% of them seen just once. Antigen specificity for these receptors is unknown. This material consisted of PBMCs, taken from a glioma patient whose treatment included an IDH1 peptide vaccine. All receptors derive from a man aged 40-55 years with glioma. Both conserved end residues are part of each CDR3. The D gene is left open where the match is weak. Size values are once, few and many counts, or a class for expanded clones, and some rows have none.

CDR3 length	D gene	V gene	clone size	J gene	CDR3 protein	CDR3 DNA
18	-	TRBV21-1	-	TRBJ2-7	CASSKAGRQGAVSYEQYF	TGTGCCAGCAGCAAAGCCGGACGGCAGGGGGCGGTATCCTACGAGCAGTACTTC
14	TRBD2	TRBV15	once	TRBJ2-3	CATSIAGGTDTQYF	TGTGCCACCAGTATAGCGGGAGGGACAGATACGCAGTATTTT
12	-	TRBV5-6	-	TRBJ2-1	CASSLVSGEGFF	TGTGCCAGCAGCTTGGTCTCGGGTGAGGGGTTCTTC
20	TRBD1	TRBV7-8	-	TRBJ2-4	CASMSGATGAVGIAKNIQYF	TGTGCCAGCATGTCAGGGGCGACAGGGGCGGTGGGCATAGCCAAAAACATTCAGTACTTC
16	TRBD1	TRBV4-1	few	TRBJ1-5	CASSQTGQPLNQPQHF	TGCGCCAGCAGCCAGACGGGACAGCCACTAAATCAGCCCCAGCATTTT
13	TRBD1	TRBV7-2	-	TRBJ1-5	CASSRQGNQPQHF	TGTGCCAGCAGCCGACAGGGGAATCAGCCCCAGCATTTT
15	TRBD1	TRBV7-2	-	TRBJ1-2	CASSYMTGANYGYTF	TGTGCCAGCAGCTACATGACAGGGGCTAACTATGGCTACACCTTC
11	-	TRBV9	-	TRBJ2-1	CATDRLDEQFF	TGTGCCACCGACAGGCTCGATGAGCAGTTCTTC
15	-	TRBV9	-	TRBJ2-3	CASSLSSSYTDTQYF	TGTGCCAGCAGCCTGAGCAGTTCCTACACAGATACGCAGTATTTT
13	-	TRBV9	-	TRBJ2-7	CAAPDGGRDEQYF	TGTGCCGCCCCGGACGGGGGGCGAGACGAGCAGTACTTC
14	-	TRBV19	-	TRBJ2-7	CASSLGPTPYEQYF	TGTGCCAGTAGCCTGGGACCGACCCCTTACGAGCAGTACTTC
13	-	TRBV27	-	TRBJ1-1	CASSLLRYTEAFF	TGTGCCAGCAGTTTATTGCGCTACACTGAAGCTTTCTTT
15	TRBD2	TRBV27	-	TRBJ2-3	CASSSSGRPTDTQYF	TGTGCCAGCAGCTCTAGCGGGAGACCCACAGATACGCAGTATTTT
12	-	TRBV5-1	-	TRBJ2-7	CASSNGGREQYF	TGCGCCAGCAGCAACGGCGGCCGGGAGCAGTACTTC
15	-	TRBV10-3	once	TRBJ1-5	CAISESDPSNQPQHF	TGTGCCATCAGTGAAAGTGACCCTAGCAATCAGCCCCAGCATTTT
15	TRBD2	TRBV4-2	-	TRBJ2-3	CASSQGLAGYDTQYF	TGTGCCAGCAGCCAAGGACTAGCGGGTTATGATACGCAGTATTTT
17	-	TRBV2	-	TRBJ2-7	CASRWTTIDREVYEQYF	TGTGCCAGCAGGTGGACTACGATCGACAGGGAAGTCTACGAGCAGTACTTC
14	-	TRBV27	-	TRBJ1-5	CASRRAGAGQPQHF	TGTGCCAGCAGAAGGGCAGGGGCTGGCCAGCCCCAGCATTTT
17	-	TRBV4-2	-	TRBJ2-1	CASSQSLYRPTYNEQFF	TGTGCCAGCAGCCAGAGCCTGTATCGGCCTACTTACAATGAGCAGTTCTTC
12	-	TRBV2	-	TRBJ2-3	CAGGAGADTQYF	TGTGCCGGGGGGGCGGGAGCAGATACGCAGTATTTT
13	TRBD1	TRBV19	-	TRBJ2-2	CASNRGLIGELFF	TGTGCCAGCAACAGGGGGCTTATCGGGGAGCTGTTTTTT
15	-	TRBV19	-	TRBJ1-5	CASMRGDTQLQPQHF	TGTGCCAGTATGAGGGGGGACACCCAACTTCAGCCCCAGCATTTT
17	-	TRBV21-1	-	TRBJ2-2	CASSRGVQGSNTGELFF	TGTGCCAGCAGCAGGGGGGTGCAGGGGTCGAACACCGGGGAGCTGTTTTTT
15	-	TRBV4-1	-	TRBJ2-7	CASSQDGGGGVEQYF	TGCGCCAGCAGCCAAGATGGGGGGGGCGGGGTCGAGCAGTACTTC
14	-	TRBV5-6	-	TRBJ1-1	CASSLIRVNTEAFF	TGTGCCAGCAGCTTGATCAGGGTGAACACTGAAGCTTTCTTT
11	TRBD1	TRBV20-1	-	TRBJ2-7	CSWDRGYEQYF	TGCAGTTGGGACAGGGGATACGAGCAGTACTTC